These T cell receptor beta chains were read from a single sample in a study of T and B cells in COVID-19 patients. TCRdb re-derived calls from the multiplex PCR reads in MiXCR, one entry per CDR3 protein. The profile shows about 16,000 distinct CDR3 sequences, about a quarter of them singletons. Sequences were obtained from blood. The source is a human donor who had recovered from COVID-19. The conserved cysteine and the conserved F or W are not part of the CDR3 here. Fields, in order: V gene, CDR3 protein.

TRBV7-2 | ASSLGPGLAPYNEQF
TRBV6-5 | ASSYEGIREKLF
TRBV11-2 | ASSLLPDSGTDTQY
TRBV6-5 | ASSYSVFYEQY
TRBV6-5 | ASSYSMTSGANVLT
TRBV19 | ARSIDEGTNTEAF
TRBV27 | ASSRASGHTDTQY
TRBV7-7 | ASSLMVASGTDTQY
TRBV30 | ASVTRADTQY
TRBV5-4 | ASSRVRDLSTDTQY
TRBV19 | ASSFNNLGELF
TRBV29-1 | SVGGKRGQGGIQY
TRBV5-1 | ASSLLTGELF
TRBV5-1 | ASSLDGAWGNEQF
TRBV12-3/TRBV12-4 | ASSLVQGYTKAF
TRBV5-5 | ASSFSQGQGFFEQY
TRBV11-2 | ASSFGQGAALETQY
TRBV30 | AWSVRGQGNQPQH
TRBV20-1 | SGGGTGGANQPQH
TRBV14 | ASSLRPSGDTQY
TRBV7-6 | ASSLGTGATYGYT